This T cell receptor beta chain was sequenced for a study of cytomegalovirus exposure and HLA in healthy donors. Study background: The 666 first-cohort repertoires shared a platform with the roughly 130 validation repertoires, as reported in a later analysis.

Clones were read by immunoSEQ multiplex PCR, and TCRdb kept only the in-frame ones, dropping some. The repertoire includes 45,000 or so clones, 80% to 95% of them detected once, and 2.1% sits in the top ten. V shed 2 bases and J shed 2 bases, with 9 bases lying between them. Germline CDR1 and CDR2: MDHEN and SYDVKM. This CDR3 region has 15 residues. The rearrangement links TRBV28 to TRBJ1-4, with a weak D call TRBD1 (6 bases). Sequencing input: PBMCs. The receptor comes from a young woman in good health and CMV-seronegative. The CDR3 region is CASSLGQGTNEKLFF. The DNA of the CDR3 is TGTGCCAGCAGTTTAGGTCAGGGGACTAATGAAAAACTGTTTTTT.